The rows below give T cell receptor beta chains drawn from one sample of a study of tumor-infiltrating lymphocytes in primary liver carcinoma. Each CDR3 protein is one row after TCRdb ran MiXCR on the multiplex PCR reads. Found here are 300,000 to 400,000 distinct CDR3 sequences, 55% to 65% of them singletons; the top ten hold approximately 9%. The source material was peripheral blood. Receptor source: a man in his forties or fifties with primary liver carcinoma and hepatitis B virus infection. The CDR3 runs from the conserved cysteine through the conserved F or W. A D gene is named only where the DNA matches it firmly. Expanded clones are given a class, and other clones once, few, many or no size at all.

J gene: TRBJ2-5; D gene: .; clone size: .; V gene: TRBV28; CDR3 DNA: TGTGCCAGCAGTGCGGAGGACCCCTGGGAGGAGACCCAGTACTTC; CDR3 protein: CASSAEDPWEETQYF
J gene: TRBJ2-7; D gene: .; clone size: .; V gene: TRBV30; CDR3 DNA: TGTGCCTGGAGGGCTCTCGGGACGGGGGCCTACGAGCAGTACTTC; CDR3 protein: CAWRALGTGAYEQYF
J gene: TRBJ2-1; D gene: .; clone size: few; V gene: TRBV28; CDR3 DNA: TGTGCCAGCCGGGGCCCTCTCTCCTACAATGAGCAGTTCTTC; CDR3 protein: CASRGPLSYNEQFF
J gene: TRBJ2-7; D gene: .; clone size: few; V gene: TRBV28; CDR3 DNA: TGTGCCAGCAGTGACTGGGGGGAGCAGTACTTC; CDR3 protein: CASSDWGEQYF
J gene: TRBJ2-2; D gene: .; clone size: .; V gene: TRBV12-3/TRBV12-4; CDR3 DNA: TGTACCAGCAGCTTAAGTGTGGGTATCGGGGAGCTGTTTTTT; CDR3 protein: CTSSLSVGIGELFF
J gene: TRBJ2-1; D gene: TRBD2; clone size: .; V gene: TRBV4-2; CDR3 DNA: TGTGCTAACAGCCAGTCAGCGGGGGGCCCCTCCTACAATGAGCAGTTCTTC; CDR3 protein: CANSQSAGGPSYNEQFF
J gene: TRBJ2-7; D gene: TRBD2; clone size: few; V gene: TRBV7-9; CDR3 DNA: TGTGCCAGCACCCCTCGACGGACTAGCGATCCCGAGCAGTACTTC; CDR3 protein: CASTPRRTSDPEQYF
J gene: TRBJ2-1; D gene: .; clone size: .; V gene: TRBV11-2; CDR3 DNA: TGCGCCAGCAGCTTAGGGGGGTTGAACGATGAGCAGTTCTTC; CDR3 protein: CASSLGGLNDEQFF
J gene: TRBJ2-2; D gene: .; clone size: few; V gene: TRBV11-1; CDR3 DNA: TGTGCTAGCAGCAGGCGTCCATCGAACACCGGGGAGCTGTTTTTT; CDR3 protein: CASSRRPSNTGELFF
J gene: TRBJ2-7; D gene: .; clone size: .; V gene: TRBV6-1; CDR3 DNA: TGTGCCAGCAGCGCCGCCGGATCCACCCACGAGCAGTACTTC; CDR3 protein: CASSAAGSTHEQYF
J gene: TRBJ2-3; D gene: .; clone size: many; V gene: TRBV5-6; CDR3 DNA: TGTGCCAGCAGCCGTGAGCTGGGGACTTCCACAGATACGCAGTATTTT; CDR3 protein: CASSRELGTSTDTQYF
J gene: TRBJ1-2; D gene: .; clone size: .; V gene: TRBV13; CDR3 DNA: TGTGCCAGCAGCTTAGCCGACAGAGACTATGGCTACACCTTC; CDR3 protein: CASSLADRDYGYTF
J gene: TRBJ2-1; D gene: .; clone size: .; V gene: TRBV11-1; CDR3 DNA: TGTGCCAGCAGCTTAGGAGGGGGAGACAATGAGCAGTTCTTC; CDR3 protein: CASSLGGGDNEQFF
J gene: TRBJ2-3; D gene: TRBD2; clone size: many; V gene: TRBV6-6; CDR3 DNA: TGTGCCACCCGACTAGCGGGAGGTCCCCGCACAGATACGCAGTATTTT; CDR3 protein: CATRLAGGPRTDTQYF
J gene: TRBJ1-1; D gene: .; clone size: .; V gene: TRBV11-2; CDR3 DNA: TGTGCCAGCAGCTTAGGTGTGGGAGCTGAAGCTTTCTTT; CDR3 protein: CASSLGVGAEAFF